This T cell receptor beta chain was identified in a study of T-cell reconstitution after alpha-beta-depleted transplantation in children. Study-wide results and caveats: Diversity and T-cell counts at one year after transplant derived mostly from new T cells. Reportedly, roughly two months post-transplant, alpha-beta T cells arose from several hundred expanded graft clones. TCRbeta diversity was high at day 60 in some patients (a result of surviving recipient T cells and thymic progenitors).

This clonotype was picked up a small number of times. Its specificity is not known. Preparation of the TCRbeta library involved a method that used unique molecular identifiers. TCRdb used MiXCR to reprocess the PCR reads, holding one entry per CDR3 protein. The sample lists 500,000 to 750,000 distinct CDR3 sequences; 20% to 30% were seen once. This CDR3 has 15 amino acids. Germline-derived CDR1 and CDR2 are GTSNPN and SVGIG (reference sequence). J lost 7 bases, V lost 4 bases, and 10 bases had no gene match. This TCR came from a boy younger than two with Wiskott-Aldrich syndrome, due to receive a stem cell transplant. The rearrangement links TRBV30 to TRBJ1-4; 9 bases line up with TRBD1. Material: PBMCs, obtained before TCRalphabeta/CD19-depleted stem cell transplant. The CDR3 DNA is TGTGCCTGGAAATTAATAACAGGGGGCCCTGAAAAACTGTTTTTT. Protein product: CAWKLITGGPEKLFF.